This T cell receptor beta chain stems from a study of CD8 T cells in Susac syndrome. Study as a whole: Blood was drawn from patients with Susac syndrome. At that point, they were therapy-naive, on corticosteroids, or on intravenous immunoglobulin alone.

Random hexamers were used to reverse transcribe an amount of about 0.45 to 1 ug RNA. Amplification of TCR beta CDR3 across 54 Vbeta and 13 Jbeta was performed with immunoSEQ multiplex PCR. TCRdb itself ran the immunoSEQ multiplex PCR reads through MiXCR, one entry per CDR3 protein. The sample records hundreds of thousands of distinct CDR3 sequences, about 94% being singletons. This CDR3 has 15 amino acids. Trimming pared 5 bases from V and 5 bases from J, leaving 18 bases between. Germline lookup yields CDR1 MNHEY and CDR2 SVGEGT. Negative isolation was used for CD8+ and CD4+ T cells and FACS enrichment for TEMRA cells.

The sequence came from a human donor with Susac syndrome. The sample comprised CD4+ T cells from PBMCs. V usage is TRBV6-2 or TRBV6-3 and J usage is TRBJ1-2, with unresolved D. The CDR3 is CASSDPTGSGYGYTF. CDR3 DNA sequence: TGTGCCAGCAGTGACCCCACCGGGAGTGGATATGGCTACACCTTC.